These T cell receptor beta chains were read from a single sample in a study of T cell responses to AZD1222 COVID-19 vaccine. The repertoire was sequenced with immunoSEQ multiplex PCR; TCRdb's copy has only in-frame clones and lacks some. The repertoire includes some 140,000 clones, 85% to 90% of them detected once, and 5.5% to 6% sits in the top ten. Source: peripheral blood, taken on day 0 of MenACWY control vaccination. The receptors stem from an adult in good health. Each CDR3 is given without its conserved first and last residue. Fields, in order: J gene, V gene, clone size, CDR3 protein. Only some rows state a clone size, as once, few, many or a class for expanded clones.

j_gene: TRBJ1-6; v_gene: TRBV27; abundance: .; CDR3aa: ASSTTVSYNSPLH
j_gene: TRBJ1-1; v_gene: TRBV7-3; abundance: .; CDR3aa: ASSFGGRTEAF
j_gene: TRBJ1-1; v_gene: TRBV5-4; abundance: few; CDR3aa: ASQLWKGQNTEAF
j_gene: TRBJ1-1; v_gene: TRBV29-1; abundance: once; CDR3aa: SVGYRGDTEAF
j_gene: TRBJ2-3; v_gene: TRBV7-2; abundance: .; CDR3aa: ASSPLGGGSTDTQY
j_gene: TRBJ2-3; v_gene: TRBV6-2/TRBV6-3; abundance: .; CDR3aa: ASSYPIKGGGELSTDTQY
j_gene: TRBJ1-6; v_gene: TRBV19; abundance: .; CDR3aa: ASSILGTPDNSPLH
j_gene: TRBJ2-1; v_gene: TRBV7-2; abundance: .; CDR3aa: ASSRGSLMGFF
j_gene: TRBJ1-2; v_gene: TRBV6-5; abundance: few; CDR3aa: ASSKTGPHNYGYT
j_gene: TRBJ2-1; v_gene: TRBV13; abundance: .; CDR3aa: ASSYLAGGLYNEQF